Below are 23 T cell receptor beta chains sequenced from a single sample in a study of T cell repertoires in cytomegalovirus infection. TCRdb re-derived calls from the reads in MiXCR, one entry per CDR3 protein. The sample lists some 920,000 distinct CDR3 sequences, 30% to 40% seen once, with roughly 13% in the top ten. These receptors' targets are unknown. The specimen comprised cultured CD8+ T cells from PBMCs, sampled from culture after CMV antigen stimulation. The receptors originated from a human donor in good health (CMV status not recorded). Some clones in this sample may be carry-over from other donors' samples.

A single count supports this clonotype. The chain employs TRBV2 and TRBJ2-1, with 11 bases matching TRBD2. The germline V gene has CDR1 SNHLY and CDR2 FYNNEI. The trim removed 4 bases at V and 15 bases at J, leaving 8 bases unmatched. The CDR3 spans 13 residues. CDR3 nucleotides: TGTGCCAGCAGTGGACGGGGCCTAGCGGGGGGGTTCTTC. Protein product: CASSGRGLAGGFF.

The chain joins TRBV5-6 to TRBJ2-1, with TRBD2 identical over 9 bases. CDR1 is SGHDT, CDR2 YYEEEE, per germline. The CDR3 length is 21 residues. V was pared by 4 bases and J by 3 bases, with 23 bases of the junction left unmatched. The CDR3 region has the DNA TGTGCCAGCAGCCATGCCCATCTAACGGAAGAGACTAGCGGCCTCTACAATGAGCAGTTCTTC. It specifies CASSHAHLTEETSGLYNEQFF.

The chain couples TRBV12-3 or TRBV12-4 to TRBJ1-1; 9 bases map to TRBD1. The junction had 20 bases not matched to a gene; V was cut back by 6 bases and J by 3 bases. The length of the CDR3 is 19 residues. The CDR3 DNA sequence: TGTGCCAGCAGCCAGCAGTTGGGAGCAGTTTGGACAGGGGACACTGAAGCTTTCTTT. The encoded protein is CASSQQLGAVWTGDTEAFF.

This chain uses TRBV6-1 with TRBJ2-7, with TRBD2 as a possible D gene (6 bases). Germline V CDR1 and CDR2: MNHNS, SASEGT. The CDR3 loop spans 12 amino acids. V shed 7 bases and J shed 4 bases, with 11 bases lying between them. The CDR3 coding sequence is TGTGCCAGCATTGGGACTTCATACGAGCAGTACTTC. It specifies CASIGTSYEQYF.

This clonotype has ten or more counts. The rearrangement joins TRBV7-2 to TRBJ2-7, with D possibly called TRBD1 or TRBD2 (6 bases each). Germline V CDR1 and CDR2: SGHTA, FQGNSA. This CDR3 is 12 amino acids long. Trimming took 4 bases from V and 6 from J, leaving 10 bases between them. CDR3 DNA: TGTGCCAGCAGCTGGGGGGCAAGCGAGCAGTACGTC. Its protein is CASSWGASEQYV.

A note on this clonotype: Just one base apart from a much larger clone, this may be a read error. The V and J genes are TRBV19 and TRBJ1-1; D is undetermined. Germline V gene sequence: CDR1 LNHDA, CDR2 SQIVND (reference sequence). Deletions cut 9 bases from V and 8 bases from J, with 19 bases between. CDR3 length: 13 residues. The CDR3 sequence is CASLQTGWAEAFF. The CDR3 DNA reads TGTGCCAGCCTACAGACGGGATGGGCCGAAGCTTTCTTT.

This clonotype was picked up a small number of times. The chain employs TRBV12-3 or TRBV12-4 and TRBJ1-5; D not certain. The germline V and J ends were trimmed by 3 bases and 0 bases, with 18 bases remaining between them. The CDR3 covers 18 residues. The DNA of the CDR3 is TGTGCCAGCAGTTTTATGACGGCCGCTTCCGATAGCAATCAGCCCCAGCATTTT. Residues: CASSFMTAASDSNQPQHF.

This sequence joins TRBV3-1 and TRBJ1-1, with 7 positions matching TRBD1. CDR3 length equals 12 residues. CDR1 is LGHDT and CDR2 is YNNKEL in the germline V gene (reference sequence). With V trimmed by 9 bases and J by 1 base, 2 bases remained unmatched. The CDR3 sequence is CARGQTNTEAFF. Here the CDR3 DNA reads TGTGCCAGGGGACAGACGAACACTGAAGCTTTCTTT. Complete variable domain (other parts from reference TRBV3-1 and TRBJ1-1): DTAVSQTPKYLVTQMGNDKSIKCEQNLGHDTMYWYKQDSKKFLKIMFSYNNKELIINETVPNRFSPKSPDKAHLNLHINSLELGDSAVYFCARGQTNTEAFFGQGTRLTVV.

The chain combines TRBV20-1 with TRBJ1-6; D ambiguous. The CDR3 extends over 14 amino acids. Looked up from germline, CDR1 is DFQATT and CDR2 is SNEGSKA (reference sequence). The V gene lost 5 bases and the J gene lost 7 bases, with 15 bases spanning the gap. DNA of the CDR3: TGCAGTGCTCCGGTTTGGGGAGGCAATTCACCCCTCCACTTT. It specifies CSAPVWGGNSPLHF.

The gene calls are TRBV7-7 and TRBJ2-3; possible D gene TRBD2, 5 bases. The CDR3 covers 15 residues. Per the germline V gene, CDR1 is SSHAT and CDR2 is FNYEAQ (reference sequence). The CDR3 DNA sequence: TGTGCTTCAACTGCGGGCACCTCAGGCACAGATACGCAGTATTTT. It translates to CASTAGTSGTDTQYF.

The rearrangement joins TRBV27 to TRBJ2-7; TRBD1 is a possible D gene (6 bases). V gave up 8 bases and J gave up 3 bases, with 14 bases separating them. Looked up from germline, CDR1 is MNHEY and CDR2 is SMNVEV (reference sequence). The CDR3 has 13 amino acids. The CDR3: CASGRTELYEQYF. The CDR3 nucleotides are TGTGCCAGCGGCCGGACAGAACTCTACGAGCAGTACTTC.

This clonotype was observed many times. The V call is TRBV7-2, the J call TRBJ1-1; no clear D. In germline, CDR1 is SGHTA, CDR2 FQGNSA. The ends were cut back, 1 base at V and 7 bases at J, with 13 bases in the middle. There are 14 residues in the CDR3. Written as DNA, the CDR3 is TGTGCCAGCAGCTTAGTTTGGCCCTCAATTGAAGCTTTCTTT. This codes for CASSLVWPSIEAFF.

This clonotype was found a few times. The CDR3 bases are TGTGCCAGCAGTTACTCGACGGCCAGGGGGCCCGGGGAGCTGTTTTTT. Its translation is CASSYSTARGPGELFF. The chain links TRBV6-5 to TRBJ2-2, with 8 bases matching TRBD1. V trimming: 0 bases; J trimming: 6 bases; junction bases outside the gene matches: 6. Per germline, CDR1 MNHEY and CDR2 SVGAGI. CDR3 length: 16 amino acids.

This clonotype showed up many times. The chain employs TRBV7-2 and TRBJ2-1; TRBD1 aligns across 9 bases. This CDR3 has 14 amino acids. V shed 4 bases and J 8 bases; nucleotides not matched to a gene: 6. Germline CDR1 SGHTA, CDR2 FQGNSA. The CDR3 bases are TGTGCCAGCAGCTGGACAGGGGTAAGCTATGAGCAGTTCTTC. Translation gives CASSWTGVSYEQFF.

V and J are TRBV20-1 and TRBJ1-5; maybe TRBD1 (6 bases). V lost 5 bases and J 1 base, leaving 18 bases between the germline ends. Germline assignment: CDR1 DFQATT and CDR2 SNEGSKA (reference sequence). CDR3 size: 16 residues. CDR3 in amino acids: CSALGGGGWSNQPQHF. The CDR3 nucleotides read TGCAGTGCTTTAGGGGGAGGGGGGTGGAGCAATCAGCCCCAGCATTTT.

This chain connects TRBV12-3 or TRBV12-4 to TRBJ2-3; D is unclear. V gave up 5 bases and J gave up 0 bases, with 6 bases separating them. The CDR3 is made up of 13 amino acids. The CDR3 DNA reads as TGTGCCAGCAGTGCCTACAGCACAGATACGCAGTATTTT. Translated: CASSAYSTDTQYF.

This sequence joins TRBV7-9 and TRBJ2-5, with 8 bases matching TRBD2. CDR3 length: 16 residues. With 6 bases clipped from V and 2 bases from J, the junction kept 11 bases outside the gene matches. Looked up from germline, CDR1 is SEHNR and CDR2 is FQNEAQ (reference sequence). The CDR3 region is CASRASKSGGQETQYF. CDR3 coding DNA: TGTGCCAGCAGGGCCTCGAAGAGCGGGGGACAAGAGACCCAGTACTTC.

In this sample, this clonotype turned up a few times. The rearrangement links TRBV15 to TRBJ1-5; 7 bases map to TRBD1. V shed 5 bases, J shed 3 bases, and the junction held 7 bases outside the gene matches. The germline gives CDR1 LNHNV, CDR2 YYDKDF (reference sequence). CDR3 length: 15 residues. CDR3 nucleotide sequence: TGTGCCACCAGCTCCGACAGGGCGATCAATCAGCCCCAGCATTTT. Its protein is CATSSDRAINQPQHF.

This clonotype was picked up many times. This chain links TRBV7-8 with TRBJ1-1; 7 positions match TRBD1. The ends lost 6 bases at V and 1 base at J; junction bases unmatched: 5. CDR3 size: 14 residues. From germline, CDR1 is SGHVS and CDR2 FQNEAQ. The CDR3 region has the DNA TGTGCCAGCAGTCCGGGACAGACGAACACTGAAGCTTTCTTT. Residues: CASSPGQTNTEAFF.

The rearrangement uses TRBV12-3 or TRBV12-4 and TRBJ2-2; 15 bases are shared with TRBD2. V was clipped by 4 bases and J by 7 bases; unmatched bases: 10. The CDR3 is 18 residues long. Here the CDR3 DNA reads TGTGCCAGCAGTTCCCGGACTAGCGGGGGGGCCGGTAACGGGGAGCTGTTTTTT. It is translated as CASSSRTSGGAGNGELFF.

The V gene is TRBV2, the J gene TRBJ1-1; TRBD1 is a possible D gene (5 bases). Trimming pared 0 bases from V and 6 bases from J, leaving 8 bases between. The germline gives CDR1 SNHLY, CDR2 FYNNEI. The CDR3 sequence is 13 residues long. The CDR3, as DNA: TGTGCCAGCAGTGAAGCAAGGGGAGCTGAAGCTTTCTTT. It codes for CASSEARGAEAFF.

This clonotype was picked up many times. V usage is TRBV18 and J usage is TRBJ1-2; TRBD1 aligns across 9 bases. V lost 5 bases to trimming and J lost 2 bases; unmatched junction nucleotides: 6. Germline V gene sequence: CDR1 KGHSH, CDR2 LQKENI. The CDR3 has 15 amino acids. The CDR3 coding sequence is TGTGCCAGCTCATCTGGAGGACAGGGGAACTATGGCTACACCTTC. Amino acid sequence: CASSSGGQGNYGYTF.

This clonotype was observed at least ten times. CDR3 DNA: TGTGCCACCAGTGACACCGGGACCGACAATAATTCACCCCTCCACTTT. This gives the protein CATSDTGTDNNSPLHF. The gene calls are TRBV24-1 and TRBJ1-6; a possible D gene is TRBD1 (5 bases). Per germline, CDR1 KGHDR and CDR2 SFDVKD. V was pared by 4 bases and J by 5 bases, with 14 bases between. The CDR3 contains 16 residues.